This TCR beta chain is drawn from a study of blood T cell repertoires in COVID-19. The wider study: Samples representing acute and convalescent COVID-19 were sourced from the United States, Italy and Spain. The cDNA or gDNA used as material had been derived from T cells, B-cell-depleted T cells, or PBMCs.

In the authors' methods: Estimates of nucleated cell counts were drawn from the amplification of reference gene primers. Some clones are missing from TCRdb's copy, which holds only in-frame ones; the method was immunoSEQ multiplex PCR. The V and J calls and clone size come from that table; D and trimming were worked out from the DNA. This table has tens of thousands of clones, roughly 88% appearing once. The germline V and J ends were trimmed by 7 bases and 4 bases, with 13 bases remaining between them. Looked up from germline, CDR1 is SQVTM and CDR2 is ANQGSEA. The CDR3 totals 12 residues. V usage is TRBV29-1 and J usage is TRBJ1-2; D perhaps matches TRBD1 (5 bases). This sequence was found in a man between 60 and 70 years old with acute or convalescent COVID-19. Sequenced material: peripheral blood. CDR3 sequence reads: CSALGEPYGYTF. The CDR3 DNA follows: TGCAGCGCCCTAGGGGAACCCTATGGCTACACCTTC. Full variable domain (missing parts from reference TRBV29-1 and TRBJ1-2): SAVISQKPSRDICQRGTSLTIQCQVDSQVTMMFWYRQQPGQSLTLIATANQGSEATYESGFVIDKFPISRPNLTFSTLTVSNMSPEDSSIYLCSALGEPYGYTFGSGTRLTVV.